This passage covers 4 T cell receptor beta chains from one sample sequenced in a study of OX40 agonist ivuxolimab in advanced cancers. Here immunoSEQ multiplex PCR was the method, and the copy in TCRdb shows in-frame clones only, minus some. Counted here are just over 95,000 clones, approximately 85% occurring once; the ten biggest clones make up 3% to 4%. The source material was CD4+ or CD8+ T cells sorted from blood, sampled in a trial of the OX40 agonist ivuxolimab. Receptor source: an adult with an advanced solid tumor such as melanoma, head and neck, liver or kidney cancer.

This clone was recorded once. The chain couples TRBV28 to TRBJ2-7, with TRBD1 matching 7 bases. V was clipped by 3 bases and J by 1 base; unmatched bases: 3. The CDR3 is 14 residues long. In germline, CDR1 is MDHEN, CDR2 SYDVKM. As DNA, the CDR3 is TGTGCCAGCAGTTTTGGGGACAGATCCTACGAGCAGTACTTC. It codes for CASSFGDRSYEQYF.

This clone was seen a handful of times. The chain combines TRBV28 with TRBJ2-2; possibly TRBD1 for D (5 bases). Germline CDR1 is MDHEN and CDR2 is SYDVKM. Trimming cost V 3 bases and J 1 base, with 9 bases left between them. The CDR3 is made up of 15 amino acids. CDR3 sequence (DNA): TGTGCCAGCAGTTTCGGACACCTGAACACCGGGGAGCTGTTTTTT. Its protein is CASSFGHLNTGELFF.

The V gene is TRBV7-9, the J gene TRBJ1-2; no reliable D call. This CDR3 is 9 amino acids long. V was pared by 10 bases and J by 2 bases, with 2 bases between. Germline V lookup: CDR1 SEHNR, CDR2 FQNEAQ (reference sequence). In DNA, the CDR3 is TGTGCCACCAACTATGGCTACACCTTC. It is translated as CATNYGYTF.

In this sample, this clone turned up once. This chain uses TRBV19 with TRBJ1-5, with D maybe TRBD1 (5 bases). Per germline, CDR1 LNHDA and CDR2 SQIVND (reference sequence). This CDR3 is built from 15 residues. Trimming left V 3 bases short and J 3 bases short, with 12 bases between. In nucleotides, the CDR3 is TGTGCCAGTAGTATCTCGTCAGGGCTCAATCAGCCCCAGCATTTT. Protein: CASSISSGLNQPQHF.